The 30 T cell receptor beta chains listed next were all sequenced from one sample in a study of shared clonotypes between healthy human individuals. Assay: immunoSEQ multiplex PCR; the TCRdb copy retains only in-frame clones and omits some. The table includes roughly 2 million clones, 90% to 96% detected once. The sequencing input was naive CD4+ T cells sorted from blood. Subset specified: CD45RA+ positively selected. The receptors shown here come from a man aged 18 to 35 in good health.

J is TRBJ1-2 and V is TRBV6-1; no firm D call. With 3 bases removed from V and 14 bases from J, the gap between germline ends came to 25 bases. The germline CDR1 and CDR2 sequences are MNHNS and SASEGT. The CDR3 length is 15 residues. CDR3 nucleotides: TGTGCCAGCAGTGATCGTCGCGGCCTCTCTATGGCTGGAACCTTC. It encodes CASSDRRGLSMAGTF.

This chain uses TRBV4-3 with TRBJ1-4; 9 bases match TRBD1. The CDR3 extends over 18 amino acids. Germline V gene lookup returns CDR1 LGHNA and CDR2 YSLEER. Losses at the gene ends were 0 bases for V and 7 bases for J; bases not matched to a gene: 12. The CDR3 loop is CASSQDSGQGGCGEKLFF. CDR3 DNA: TGCGCCAGCAGCCAAGATTCGGGACAGGGAGGATGCGGTGAAAAACTGTTTTTT.

The V gene is TRBV19, the J gene TRBJ2-1, with 8 bases that match TRBD2. The CDR3 covers 17 residues. V shed 3 bases, J shed 4 bases, and the junction held 11 bases outside the gene matches. Looked up from germline, CDR1 is LNHDA and CDR2 is SQIVND (reference sequence). The CDR3 coding sequence is TGTGCCAGTAGTATGGCCCCCGGGGGGGCCGGGTACAATGAGCAGTTCTTC. Protein: CASSMAPGGAGYNEQFF.

J is TRBJ2-7 and V is TRBV30, with D unclear. Trimming left V 1 base short and J 4 bases short, with 20 bases between. Germline V gene lookup returns CDR1 GTSNPN and CDR2 SVGIG (reference sequence). There are 16 residues in the CDR3. The CDR3 bases are TGTGCCTGGAGTGCGTCGTCATCCCGGAATAAGTACGAGCAGTACTTC. Its translation is CAWSASSSRNKYEQYF.

This chain joins TRBV10-3 and TRBJ2-7, with TRBD2 as a possible D gene (6 bases). V was pared by 6 bases and J by 5 bases, with 17 bases between. CDR1 and CDR2 from the germline V gene are ENHRY and SYGVKD. This CDR3 region has 14 residues. As DNA, the CDR3 is TGTGCCATCAGCGGGGGAGTAGGGACCCACGAGCAGTACTTC. Translation gives CAISGGVGTHEQYF.

The chain couples TRBV5-4 to TRBJ2-5; D is unclear. V was trimmed by 0 bases and J by 9 bases, leaving 15 bases between them. CDR3 size: 14 residues. CDR1 and CDR2 from the germline V gene are SGHNT and YYREEE (reference sequence). As DNA, the CDR3 is TGTGCCAGCAGCTTGGTCGGCCCTGACTCCCCCCAGTACTTC. It translates to CASSLVGPDSPQYF.

The chain joins TRBV6-5 to TRBJ1-2; D remains unclear. This CDR3 spans 14 amino acids. CDR1 MNHEY and CDR2 SVGAGI come from the germline V gene. Trimming pared 9 bases from V and 4 bases from J, leaving 18 bases between. As DNA, the CDR3 is TGTGCCAGTCACCCCTCACGTCGCGGCTATGGCTACACCTTC. Translation: CASHPSRRGYGYTF.

CDR3 amino acids: CASSGGRDRRRGYTF. The DNA for the CDR3 is TGCGCCAGCAGTGGTGGCCGGGACAGGCGACGAGGCTACACCTTC. This sequence joins TRBV10-2 and TRBJ1-2; TRBD1 matches at 8 bases. V lost 4 bases to trimming and J lost 8 bases; unmatched junction nucleotides: 12. This CDR3 has 15 amino acids. Germline CDR1 is WSHSY and CDR2 is SAAADI.

The sample holds one count of this clone. The genes are TRBV2 and TRBJ2-7, with 9 bases lining up with TRBD1. Germline CDR1 is SNHLY and CDR2 is FYNNEI. Unmatched junction bases numbered 7, after V lost 5 bases and J lost 2 bases. This CDR3 contains 15 residues. The CDR3 DNA is TGTGCCAGCAGTTTGGACAGGGGCCCGACCTACGAGCAGTACTTC. This encodes CASSLDRGPTYEQYF.

The chain combines TRBV6-1 with TRBJ2-7; D possibly corresponds to TRBD1 (6 bases). The length of the CDR3 is 14 residues. The germline V gene has CDR1 MNHNS and CDR2 SASEGT. The germline V and J ends were trimmed by 7 bases and 0 bases, with 13 bases remaining between them. This CDR3 reads CASNRDTTSYEQYF. The CDR3 DNA follows: TGTGCCAGCAATCGGGACACCACCTCCTACGAGCAGTACTTC.

This clone showed up just once. This sample includes further DNA sequences coding for the same CDR3. The chain employs TRBV18 and TRBJ2-7; 11 nucleotides line up with TRBD1. The junction had 4 bases not matched to a gene; V was cut back by 2 bases and J by 7 bases. This CDR3 region has 14 residues. Germline V gene lookup returns CDR1 KGHSH and CDR2 LQKENI. The CDR3 reads CASSPGQGAGEQYF. The DNA for the CDR3 is TGTGCCAGCTCACCAGGACAGGGGGCTGGGGAGCAGTACTTC.

The V call is TRBV2, the J call TRBJ1-6; unclear D gene. Germline V CDR1 and CDR2: SNHLY, FYNNEI. This CDR3 is built from 16 residues. Between the trimmed V and J ends, which lost 5 bases and 7 bases, there was a span of 18 bases. Here the CDR3 DNA reads TGTGCCAGCAGTTTTCCTAGAGGTGATGGGAATTCACCCCTCCACTTT. This sequence encodes CASSFPRGDGNSPLHF.

The CDR3 reads CASSLLAGAGYNEQFF. The CDR3 coding sequence is TGCGCCAGCAGCCTATTAGCGGGAGCGGGGTACAATGAGCAGTTCTTC. V is TRBV5-1 and J is TRBJ2-1; 9 bases line up with TRBD2. Germline trimming cut 4 bases from V and 4 bases from J; bases unmatched to any gene: 9. The germline gives CDR1 SGHRS, CDR2 YFSETQ. The CDR3 extends over 16 amino acids.

Worth noting for this clone: Distinct nucleotide sequences in the sample also encode this CDR3. The J gene is TRBJ1-2, the V gene TRBV19; D ambiguous. Germline V lookup: CDR1 LNHDA, CDR2 SQIVND (reference sequence). The CDR3 loop spans 11 amino acids. V lost 1 base to trimming and J lost 8 bases, with 5 bases between them. This chain's CDR3 is CASSIAGGYTF. The CDR3 bases are TGTGCCAGTAGTATAGCGGGGGGCTACACCTTC.

The rearrangement uses TRBV4-3 and TRBJ2-1; weak D call: TRBD2 (5 bases). This CDR3 comprises 16 residues. Trimming cost V 4 bases and J 0 bases, with 13 bases left between them. Germline V lookup: CDR1 LGHNA, CDR2 YSLEER. The CDR3 here is CASSLGLMSSYNEQFF. Here the CDR3 DNA reads TGCGCCAGCAGCCTTGGACTCATGAGCTCCTACAATGAGCAGTTCTTC.

A remark on this clone: Other DNA variants within this sample encode the same CDR3. CDR3 loop: CASSSGGANEKLFF. The CDR3 region has the DNA TGTGCCAGCAGTTCCGGGGGCGCGAATGAAAAACTGTTTTTT. This chain joins TRBV28 and TRBJ1-4, with a weak D call TRBD1 (6 bases). Trimming took off 4 bases at V and 5 bases at J, with 11 bases between the two ends. Germline-derived CDR1 and CDR2 are MDHEN and SYDVKM. This CDR3 has 14 residues.

The chain has TRBV25-1 and TRBJ2-2; TRBD2 matches 8 bases. V shed 7 bases and J 4 bases; nucleotides not matched to a gene: 8. The CDR3 extends over 15 amino acids. Germline V gives CDR1 MGHDK, CDR2 SYGVNS. This CDR3 is CASISRLAGTGELFF. In nucleotides, the CDR3 is TGTGCCAGCATCTCAAGGCTAGCGGGCACCGGGGAGCTGTTTTTT. The whole variable domain, filled in from reference TRBV25-1 and TRBJ2-2, reads EADIYQTPRYLVIGTGKKITLECSQTMGHDKMYWYQQDPGMELHLIHYSYGVNSTEKGDLSSESTVSRIRTEHFPLTLESARPSHTSQYLCASISRLAGTGELFFGEGSRLTVL.

The chain carries TRBV10-2 and TRBJ1-3, with D hard to call. Germline V gives CDR1 WSHSY, CDR2 SAAADI. CDR3 length equals 16 residues. The germline V and J ends were trimmed by 2 bases and 0 bases, with 11 bases remaining between them. This CDR3 is CASSELFSFSGNTIYF. DNA for the CDR3: TGCGCCAGCAGTGAGCTCTTTAGTTTCTCTGGAAACACCATATATTTT.

This sequence joins TRBV7-9 and TRBJ2-1; 7 nucleotides match TRBD1. Trimming removed 3 bases from V and 6 bases from J; junction bases left unmatched: 11. Germline V CDR1 and CDR2: SEHNR, FQNEAQ (reference sequence). The CDR3 spans 16 residues. For the CDR3, the DNA is TGTGCCAGCAGCTTGGACAGGTTGGGTGGCGTCAATGAGCAGTTCTTC. It translates to CASSLDRLGGVNEQFF.

This sequence joins TRBV7-2 and TRBJ2-5; D is unresolved. Trimming removed 4 bases at V and 4 bases at J, with 13 bases between. The CDR3 runs 14 residues. The germline V gene encodes CDR1 SGHTA and CDR2 FQGNSA. CDR3 nucleotides: TGTGCCAGCAGCTCAGATGGAGTACCAGAGACCCAGTACTTC. It codes for CASSSDGVPETQYF.

The chain recombines TRBV7-6 with TRBJ1-4; the D gene is possibly TRBD1 (5 bases). The CDR3 length is 15 residues. The germline V gene encodes CDR1 SGHVS and CDR2 FNYEAQ. The V and J ends lost 4 bases and 4 bases respectively, with 13 bases between them. DNA of the CDR3: TGTGCCAGCAGCTCTGCGGGACGTATTAATGAAAAACTGTTTTTT. It translates to CASSSAGRINEKLFF. Looking up the rest from reference TRBV7-6 and TRBJ1-4 gives the full variable domain: GAGVSQSPRYKVTKRGQDVALRCDPISGHVSLYWYRQALGQGPEFLTYFNYEAQQDKSGLPNDRFSAERPEGSISTLTIQRTEQRDSAMYRCASSSAGRINEKLFFGSGTQLSVL.

The chain uses TRBV30 and TRBJ2-1, with 9 bases fitting TRBD2. Germline CDR1 and CDR2: GTSNPN and SVGIG (reference sequence). The CDR3 is made up of 16 amino acids. After removal of 3 bases from V and 8 bases from J, the junction contained 14 bases not matched to a gene. DNA of the CDR3: TGTGCCTGGAGGGACCCGGGACTAGCTTCTCGGGATGAGCAGTTCTTC. Encoded protein: CAWRDPGLASRDEQFF.

V and J are TRBV7-7 and TRBJ2-1; 9 bases are shared with TRBD1. CDR1 and CDR2 (germline): SSHAT, FNYEAQ (reference sequence). The CDR3 loop spans 17 amino acids. The CDR3 sequence: CATKDRGKRGSVNEQFF. The CDR3 DNA sequence: TGTGCTACCAAAGACAGGGGGAAAAGGGGTTCGGTTAATGAGCAGTTCTTC.

The V call is TRBV7-8, the J call TRBJ2-3; D ambiguous. The V gene lost 1 base and the J gene lost 6 bases, with 14 bases spanning the gap. Germline loops: CDR1 SGHVS, CDR2 FQNEAQ. The CDR3 covers 15 residues. The CDR3 protein is CASSLEEGYWDTQYF. CDR3 DNA: TGTGCCAGCAGCTTAGAAGAAGGGTATTGGGATACGCAGTATTTT.

This chain joins TRBV12-1 and TRBJ2-3. TRBV12-1 is listed as a pseudogene. The CDR3 loop spans 9 amino acids. The CDR3 coding sequence is TGTGCCAGCAGCGCCACGCAGTATTTT. Translated: CASSATQYF.

The V call is TRBV4-1, the J call TRBJ2-2, with D possibly being TRBD2 (6 bases). The V gene lost 1 base and the J gene lost 6 bases, with 9 bases spanning the gap. The germline CDR1 and CDR2 sequences are MGHRA and YSYEKL. CDR3 length: 14 amino acids. The CDR3 coding sequence is TGCGCCAGCAGCCAAGTGGGGGGATCCGGGGAGCTGTTTTTT. Residues: CASSQVGGSGELFF.

J is TRBJ2-6 and V is TRBV28, with 8 bases lining up with TRBD1. V lost 11 bases and J lost 0; bases outside the gene matches: 6. The germline V gene encodes CDR1 MDHEN and CDR2 SYDVKM. The CDR3 is 15 amino acids. CDR3 nucleotide sequence: TGTGCCGTACAGGGGGGAAGCTCTGGGGCCAACGTCCTGACTTTC. Its translation is CAVQGGSSGANVLTF.

The chain combines TRBV7-9 with TRBJ1-6; tentative D call: TRBD1 (6 bases). CDR1 is SEHNR and CDR2 is FQNEAQ in the germline V gene (reference sequence). This CDR3 has 15 residues. V lost 8 bases and J lost 5, with 16 bases in between. Written as DNA, the CDR3 is TGTGCCAGCGGTGAACAGGGCCCTAATAATTCACCCCTCCACTTT. This sequence encodes CASGEQGPNNSPLHF.

V gene TRBV18 combines with J gene TRBJ1-1; D remains ambiguous. Per germline, CDR1 KGHSH and CDR2 LQKENI. V lost 0 bases to trimming and J lost 0 bases, with 8 bases between them. CDR3 size: 15 residues. In DNA, the CDR3 is TGTGCCAGCTCACCACCTCCCCAGTTGAACACTGAAGCTTTCTTT. Translating gives CASSPPPQLNTEAFF.

The chain is built from TRBV7-9 and TRBJ1-1; D gene uncertain. V was clipped by 5 bases and J by 1 base, with 11 bases between them. The CDR3 extends over 14 amino acids. The germline gives CDR1 SEHNR, CDR2 FQNEAQ (reference sequence). CDR3 sequence: CASSRNSGNTEAFF. DNA for the CDR3: TGTGCCAGCAGCCGGAACAGTGGGAACACTGAAGCTTTCTTT.